This T cell receptor beta chain is from a study of regulatory T cells in long-lasting Graves disease. Study-level results: Persistent Graves' patients showed a TCR diversity that was lower than that of newly diagnosed ones.

The ends were cut back, 2 bases at V and 4 bases at J, with 10 bases in the middle. The CDR3 length is 14 residues. Investigators prepared the TCR beta libraries by applying iRepertoire HTBI primers and Arm-PCR of CDR3 regions. Each CDR3 protein is one row after TCRdb ran MiXCR on the multiplex PCR reads. The table has some 500,000 distinct CDR3 sequences, roughly 14% seen once; the top ten hold 10%. This clonotype appeared many times. The antigen is unknown. Sample time point: newly diagnosed GD, antithyroid drugs for less than 3 months. There was RNA extracted from PBMCs, and the TCR library was made from it. Diagnosing Graves' disease relied on the American Thyroid Association guidelines. The data also belong to a second study, concerning T cells in Graves' hyperthyroidism and ophthalmopathy. That paper states: Primed by the HTBI set, a first-round RT-PCR was run on the TCR CDR3.

The TCR sequence derives from a man aged 25-45 years with Graves disease. This chain joins TRBV12-3 or TRBV12-4 and TRBJ2-3; D is uncertain. The specimen comprised peripheral blood mononuclear cells (PBMCs), sampled at new diagnosis, from a patient treated with antithyroid drugs. CDR3 coding DNA: TGTGCCAGCAGTTTATTTAGTAGCCCAGATACGCAGTATTTT. Protein sequence: CASSLFSSPDTQYF.